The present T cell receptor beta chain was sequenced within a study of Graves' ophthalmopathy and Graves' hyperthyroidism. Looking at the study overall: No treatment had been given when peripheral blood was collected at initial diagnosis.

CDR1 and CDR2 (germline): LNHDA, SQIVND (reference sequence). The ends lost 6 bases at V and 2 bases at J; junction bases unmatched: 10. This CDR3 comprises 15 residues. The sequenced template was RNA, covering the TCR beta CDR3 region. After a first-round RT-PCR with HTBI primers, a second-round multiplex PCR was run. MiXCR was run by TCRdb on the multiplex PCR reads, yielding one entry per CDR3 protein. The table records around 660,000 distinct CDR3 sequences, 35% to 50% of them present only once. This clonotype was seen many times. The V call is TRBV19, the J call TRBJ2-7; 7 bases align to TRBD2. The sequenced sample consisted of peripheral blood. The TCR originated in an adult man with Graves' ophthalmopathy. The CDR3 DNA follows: TGTGCCAGTAGACAGCGGGATTCACGGGCCTACGAGCAGTACTTC. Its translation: CASRQRDSRAYEQYF.